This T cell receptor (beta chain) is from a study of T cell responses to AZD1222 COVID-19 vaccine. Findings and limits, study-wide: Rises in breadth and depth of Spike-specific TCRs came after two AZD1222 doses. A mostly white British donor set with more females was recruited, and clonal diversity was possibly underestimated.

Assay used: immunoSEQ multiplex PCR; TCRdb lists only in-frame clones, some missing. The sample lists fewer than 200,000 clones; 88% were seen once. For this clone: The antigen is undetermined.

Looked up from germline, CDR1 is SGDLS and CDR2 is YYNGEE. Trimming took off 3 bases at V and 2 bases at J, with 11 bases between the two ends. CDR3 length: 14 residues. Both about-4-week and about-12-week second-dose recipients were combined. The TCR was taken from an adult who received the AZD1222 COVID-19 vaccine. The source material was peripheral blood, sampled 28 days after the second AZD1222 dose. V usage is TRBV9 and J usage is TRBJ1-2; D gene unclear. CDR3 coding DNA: TGTGCCAGCAGCGCCCCGGACGGGAACTATGGCTACACCTTC. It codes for CASSAPDGNYGYTF.